This T cell receptor beta chain was obtained from a study of blood T cell repertoires in COVID-19. Overall study context: Specimens from acute and convalescent COVID-19 originated in the United States, Italy and Spain. In each case, the material was cDNA or gDNA derived from T cells, B-cell-depleted T cells, or PBMCs.

The authors' processing: Estimated nucleated cell counts came from reference gene primer amplification. Sequenced by immunoSEQ multiplex PCR; TCRdb stores in-frame clones only, minus some. D and trimming come from the DNA, and the V and J calls and clone size come from that table. Among over 150,000 clones listed, about 88% were seen once. The CDR3 sequence is 14 residues long. CDR1 and CDR2 (germline): SNHLY, FYNNEI. The germline V and J ends were trimmed by 8 bases and 3 bases, with 16 bases remaining between them. Recruited during active infection, patients (from Seattle) were subsequently followed longitudinally.

The source of this sequence is a woman in her sixties with COVID-19, enrolled during active disease. What was sequenced was peripheral blood. The chain uses TRBV2 and TRBJ1-1; no clear D. The chain's CDR3 is CASGGSLGYTEAFF. CDR3 coding DNA: TGTGCCAGCGGAGGCAGCCTAGGGTACACTGAAGCTTTCTTT.